This T cell receptor beta chain derives from a study of T-cell reconstitution after alpha-beta-depleted transplantation in children. This clonotype was detected only a few times. Its antigen is not identified. The authors prepared the TCRbeta library with unique molecular identifiers. Via MiXCR, TCRdb re-called the PCR reads, giving one row per CDR3 protein. The repertoire holds some 300,000 distinct CDR3 sequences, with over 9.5% as singletons. Germline V lookup: CDR1 SGHRS, CDR2 YFSETQ. The CDR3 spans 16 residues. Trimming took 4 bases from V and 1 from J, leaving 17 bases between them. Points from the study as a whole: T-cell counts and diversity were attributed mostly to newly produced T cells one year after transplant. Several hundred graft clones that had expanded were reportedly the source of alpha-beta T cells about two months after transplant. Diversity of TCRbeta at day 60 was high in some patients, arising from surviving recipient T cells and thymic progenitors.

The sequences come from PBMCs, collected before TCRalphabeta/CD19-depleted stem cell transplant. This clonotype was sampled from a boy under three years old with acute myeloid leukemia, due to receive a stem cell transplant. The chain combines TRBV5-1 with TRBJ1-1; a weak D match, TRBD1 (6 bases). The CDR3 protein is CASSLVGGAENTEAFF. DNA of the CDR3: TGCGCCAGCAGCCTTGTCGGGGGGGCGGAGAACACTGAAGCTTTCTTT.